One T cell receptor beta chain is described in this entry. What it binds is unknown. Only in-frame clones appear in the TCRdb table, and some are missing; sequencing was by immunoSEQ multiplex PCR. The sample holds 120,000 or so clones, more than 75% seen once. This record comes from a study of identifying expanded T cells in peripheral blood. Points from the study as a whole: Clone count variance between roughly 2-week samples rose with total template count.

This CDR3 region has 13 residues. Trimming stripped 5 bases from V and 0 bases from J, with 7 bases between. Per germline, CDR1 MGHDK and CDR2 SYGVNS. The clonotype was recovered from a person aged 18 to 75 in good health. The J gene is TRBJ1-1, the V gene TRBV25-1; unclear D gene. Sequences were obtained from blood. The CDR3: CASSWTVNTEAFF. CDR3 DNA sequence: TGTGCCAGCAGTTGGACTGTGAACACTGAAGCTTTCTTT.